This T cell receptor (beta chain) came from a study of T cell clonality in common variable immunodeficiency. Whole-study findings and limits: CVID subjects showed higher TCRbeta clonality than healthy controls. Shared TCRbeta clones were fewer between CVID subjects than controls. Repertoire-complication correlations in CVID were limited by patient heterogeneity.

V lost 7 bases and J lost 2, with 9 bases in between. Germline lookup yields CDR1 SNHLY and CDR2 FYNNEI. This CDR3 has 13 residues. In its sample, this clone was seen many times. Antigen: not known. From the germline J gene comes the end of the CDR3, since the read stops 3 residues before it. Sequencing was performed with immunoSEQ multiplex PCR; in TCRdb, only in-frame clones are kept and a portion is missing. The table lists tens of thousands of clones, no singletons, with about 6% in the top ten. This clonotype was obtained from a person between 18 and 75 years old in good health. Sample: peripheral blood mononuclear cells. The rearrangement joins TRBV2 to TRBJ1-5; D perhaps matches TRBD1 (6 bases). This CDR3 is CASNREGNQPQHF. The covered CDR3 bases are TGTGCCAGCAACAGGGAGGGCAATCAGCCC.